This T cell receptor (beta chain) was sequenced during a study of cytomegalovirus exposure and HLA in healthy donors. Whole-study findings and limits: Most of the TCR beta V segments (in an earlier analysis) were productive either about 87% or about 30% of the time. The study had only CMV serostatus as immune exposure information. The study put 160 or so TCR beta chains on its list as cytomegalovirus-associated.

In regard to this clone: Its antigen is still unknown.

The PCR contained 60 Vbeta and 13 Jbeta primers. Clones were read by immunoSEQ multiplex PCR, and TCRdb kept only the in-frame ones, dropping some. The sample shows about 170,000 clones, over 70% of them seen only once. Specimen: PBMCs. The clonotype comes from a female donor in good health and CMV-seronegative.

The CDR3 protein is CSVDAASSGANVLTF. The CDR3, as DNA: TGCAGCGTTGATGCCGCCAGCTCTGGGGCCAACGTCCTGACTTTC. This chain links TRBV29-1 with TRBJ2-6; D unclear. Trimming stripped 3 bases from V and 0 bases from J, with 9 bases between. Germline values: CDR1 SQVTM, CDR2 ANQGSEA. The CDR3 is 15 residues long.